The rows below give T cell receptor beta chains drawn from one sample of a study of human T cells and chemical hapten exposure. TCRdb reprocessed the RACE reads via MiXCR and lists one record per CDR3 protein. This table has about 85,000 distinct CDR3 sequences, roughly 12% appearing once. The source was whole blood, collected in connection with sensitization to the hapten diphenylcyclopropenone (DPC). Receptor source: a man aged 18 to 30 with alopecia areata. Some clones in this sample may be carry-over from other donors' samples. The conserved cysteine and the conserved F or W are not part of the CDR3 here.

j_call | v_call | cdr3_aa
TRBJ1-1 | TRBV12-3/TRBV12-4 | ASSLTKVGAF
TRBJ2-3 | TRBV5-1 | ASSLGLAADTQY
TRBJ1-2 | TRBV11-2 | ASSLVYRENYGYT
TRBJ2-3 | TRBV25-1 | ASSGRLAGGPSDTQY
TRBJ2-3 | TRBV14 | ASSQRGASDTQY
TRBJ1-2 | TRBV20-1 | SARDVQRDYGYT
TRBJ2-1 | TRBV5-4 | ASSPRTGRYNEQF
TRBJ2-5 | TRBV5-1 | ASSSGLAGAETQY
TRBJ2-3 | TRBV10-3 | AITFDKTTDTQY
TRBJ2-7 | TRBV7-2 | ASSLVSTGQKLRGQY
TRBJ2-1 | TRBV6-5 | ASTLGEYNEQF
TRBJ1-1 | TRBV10-3 | AITRDRMNTEAF
TRBJ2-1 | TRBV3-1 | ASSLHGRGDYNEQF
TRBJ1-6 | TRBV4-3 | ASAPSSYNSPLH
TRBJ1-1 | TRBV7-9 | ASSTAGQANTEAF
TRBJ1-2 | TRBV5-1 | ASSFGAGSPGDT
TRBJ2-1 | TRBV7-2 | ASSLAGSSYNEQF
TRBJ1-2 | TRBV5-5 | ASSLVAANYGYT
TRBJ2-7 | TRBV6-2/TRBV6-3 | ASSYFTGGTYEQY
TRBJ2-3 | TRBV20-1 | SAPGLGGTDTQY
TRBJ1-2 | TRBV9 | ASSVAGPGGYT
TRBJ1-2 | TRBV28 | ASSVRQANYGYT
TRBJ2-1 | TRBV4-3 | ASSQGEGPYNEQF